This TCR beta chain derives from a study of blood T cell repertoires in COVID-19. Across the study: Researchers got acute and convalescent COVID-19 samples from the United States, Italy and Spain. PBMCs, B-cell-depleted T cells, or T cells were the source of the cDNA or gDNA that made up the material.

Germline CDR1 and CDR2: SNHLY and FYNNEI. There are 12 residues in the CDR3. V was pared by 8 bases and J by 4 bases, with 12 bases between. In the original processing: How many nucleated cells were present was estimated from reference gene primer amplification. Clones were sequenced by immunoSEQ multiplex PCR, and TCRdb holds only the in-frame ones, with some missing. Clone size and V and J calls were adopted from that table, with D and trimming inferred from the DNA. Among about 240,000 clones listed, around 86% were seen once. The rearrangement uses TRBV2 and TRBJ2-7; D possibly corresponds to TRBD1 (6 bases). The receptor's source is a woman aged 25 to 39 who had recovered from COVID-19. Sequencing was carried out using peripheral blood. This CDR3 reads CASGAGVYEQYF. In DNA, the CDR3 is TGTGCCAGCGGCGCAGGGGTTTACGAGCAGTACTTC.